These 15 T cell receptor beta chains were all obtained from the same sample, sequenced in a study of T cells of healthy individuals. TCRdb reprocessed the 5' RACE reads with MiXCR, giving one entry per CDR3 protein. The sample lists about 57,000 distinct CDR3 sequences; about 16% were seen once. Receptor source: a human donor in good health.

The chain uses TRBV27 and TRBJ2-1, with a possible D match to TRBD2 (6 bases). Trimming took off 5 bases at V and 5 bases at J, with 16 bases between the two ends. There are 15 residues in the CDR3. The germline V gene encodes CDR1 MNHEY and CDR2 SMNVEV (reference sequence). The CDR3 DNA reads TGTGCCAGCAGTCGCCGGGCCACGGGGGACAATGAGCAGTTCTTC. Translated: CASSRRATGDNEQFF.

J is TRBJ1-2 and V is TRBV5-1; D remains unclear. The CDR3 sequence is 15 residues long. The germline V and J ends were trimmed by 2 bases and 2 bases, with 13 bases remaining between them. Germline V gives CDR1 SGHRS, CDR2 YFSETQ. The CDR3 loop is CASSLSIDANYGYTF. Here the CDR3 DNA reads TGCGCCAGCAGCTTATCCATAGACGCCAACTATGGCTACACCTTC.

At least ten counts were recorded for this clonotype. The chain combines TRBV6-1 with TRBJ2-3; 7 positions agree with TRBD2. This CDR3 is 14 amino acids long. The germline V gene encodes CDR1 MNHNS and CDR2 SASEGT. V shed 10 bases and J 0 bases; nucleotides not matched to a gene: 7. The DNA of the CDR3 is TGTGCCATTAGAGCGGGGCCTAGCACAGATACGCAGTATTTT. Its protein is CAIRAGPSTDTQYF.

The chain is built from TRBV3-1 and TRBJ2-5, with 9 positions matching TRBD2. Germline trimming cut 1 base from V and 5 bases from J; bases unmatched to any gene: 5. Germline CDR1 reads LGHDT; CDR2 reads YNNKEL (reference sequence). This CDR3 is built from 15 residues. The CDR3 sequence: CASSQGLAVRETQYF. The CDR3 DNA reads TGTGCCAGCAGCCAAGGACTAGCGGTTCGGGAGACCCAGTACTTC.

The sample holds a few counts of this clonotype. The genes are TRBV20-1 and TRBJ1-5, with a possible D match to TRBD1 (6 bases). Trimming took off 6 bases at V and 7 bases at J, with 19 bases between the two ends. The CDR3 is 14 residues long. Germline V gene data show CDR1 as DFQATT and CDR2 as SNEGSKA (reference sequence). CDR3 in amino acids: CSAPSGGGGQPQHF. CDR3 coding DNA: TGCAGTGCCCCCTCCGGGGGGGGCGGGCAGCCCCAGCATTTT.

This rearrangement joins TRBV20-1 to TRBJ2-2; D is unclear. Trimming left V 0 bases short and J 1 base short, with 6 bases between. Germline-derived CDR1 and CDR2 are DFQATT and SNEGSKA (reference sequence). The CDR3 consists of 14 residues. The CDR3 sequence: CSARDSVNTGELFF. The CDR3 DNA follows: TGCAGTGCTAGAGATTCGGTGAACACCGGGGAGCTGTTTTTT.

This clonotype was detected ten times or more. V usage is TRBV4-2 and J usage is TRBJ1-1; D call uncertain. The CDR3 extends over 15 amino acids. V was clipped by 4 bases and J by 3 bases, with 15 bases between them. Germline CDR1 reads LGHNA; CDR2 reads YNFKEQ. The CDR3 loop reads CASSPPSGDYTEAFF. Written as DNA, the CDR3 is TGTGCCAGCAGCCCGCCGAGTGGGGATTACACTGAAGCTTTCTTT.

V gene TRBV20-1 combines with J gene TRBJ2-5; D ambiguous. Trimming left V 6 bases short and J 1 base short, with 12 bases between. The germline V gene encodes CDR1 DFQATT and CDR2 SNEGSKA (reference sequence). This CDR3 region has 13 residues. CDR3 DNA: TGCAGTGCGCTTTTGACGGCCCAAGAGACCCAGTACTTC. Translation: CSALLTAQETQYF.

This clonotype was seen at least ten times. The chain combines TRBV29-1 with TRBJ1-5; 9 positions agree with TRBD1. The CDR3 runs 14 residues. Germline V lookup: CDR1 SQVTM, CDR2 ANQGSEA. V was pared by 7 bases and J by 3 bases, with 7 bases of the junction left unmatched. The CDR3, as DNA: TGCAGCGCCCGGACAGGGGCCGACAATCAGCCCCAGCATTTT. Amino acids: CSARTGADNQPQHF.

The rearrangement joins TRBV23-1 to TRBJ2-3, with 9 bases that match TRBD1. TRBV23-1 is flagged as an ORF with uncertain function. J gave up 3 bases and V 2 bases, and 6 bases lay outside the gene matches. There are 16 residues in the CDR3. The CDR3 DNA is TGCGCCAGCAGTCAAGGACAGGGGCGGGTTACAGATACGCAGTATTTT. It is translated as CASSQGQGRVTDTQYF.

This clonotype has ten or more counts. The CDR3 reads CASRQSPRPDTDTQYF. DNA of the CDR3: TGTGCCAGCAGACAGTCACCCAGGCCCGACACAGATACGCAGTATTTT. The chain recombines TRBV2 with TRBJ2-3, with no clear D. CDR3 size: 16 residues. The germline V gene encodes CDR1 SNHLY and CDR2 FYNNEI. Trimming pared 6 bases from V and 2 bases from J, leaving 18 bases between.

This clonotype has more than one count but fewer than ten. Here the CDR3 reads CASSEFGYTF. CDR3 nucleotides: TGTGCCAGCAGCGAGTTTGGCTACACCTTC. The rearrangement joins TRBV7-9 to TRBJ1-2; D gene uncertain. With 5 bases removed from V and 7 bases from J, the gap between germline ends came to 5 bases. The CDR3 sequence is 10 residues long. Germline V CDR1 and CDR2: SEHNR, FQNEAQ (reference sequence). The full variable domain, completed using reference TRBV7-9 and TRBJ1-2, is DTGVSQNPRHKITKRGQNVTFRCDPISEHNRLYWYRQTLGQGPEFLTYFQNEAQLEKSRLLSDRFSAERPKGSFSTLEIQRTEQGDSAMYLCASSEFGYTFGSGTRLTVV.

This clonotype has only a few counts. The V and J genes are TRBV20-1 and TRBJ1-2; 8 positions agree with TRBD1. CDR3 length: 14 amino acids. The junction had 9 bases not matched to a gene; V was cut back by 5 bases and J by 4 bases. Germline V CDR1 and CDR2: DFQATT, SNEGSKA (reference sequence). In DNA form, the CDR3 reads TGCAGTGCTGATAGTGGACAGGGAGTCTATGGCTACACCTTC. As protein: CSADSGQGVYGYTF.

This clonotype has a count of ten or more. V is TRBV18 and J is TRBJ1-1, with TRBD1 identical over 7 bases. V lost 5 bases to trimming and J lost 5 bases; unmatched junction nucleotides: 11. CDR3 length: 15 amino acids. CDR1 is KGHSH, CDR2 LQKENI, per germline. The CDR3 sequence is CASSRQGGEGTEAFF. CDR3 sequence (DNA): TGTGCCAGCTCAAGACAGGGAGGGGAGGGTACTGAAGCTTTCTTT.

This clonotype has only a few counts. The CDR3 spells CASMASENIQYF. As DNA, the CDR3 is TGTGCCAGCATGGCTAGCGAGAACATTCAGTACTTC. This chain links TRBV6-1 with TRBJ2-4, with D possibly TRBD2 on 6 matching bases. CDR3 length: 12 residues. Trimming left V 7 bases short and J 7 bases short, with 11 bases between. Per the germline V gene, CDR1 is MNHNS and CDR2 is SASEGT.